The present T cell receptor beta chain was sequenced within a study of OX40 agonist ivuxolimab in advanced cancers. Whole-study context: Prior therapy, whether anti-PD-1, anti-PD-L1 or anti-CTLA-4, was allowed, and 30% to 40% had some.

Study-wide results and caveats: CD8+ T cells averaged more expanded clones than CD4+.

About this clone: Its specificity is not known.

Repertoires were generated with immunoSEQ multiplex PCR, while TCRdb's copy carries only in-frame clones and drops some. The sample consists of about 100,000 clones, 90% of them appearing once. Prior autoimmune disease or systemic immunosuppression barred patients. With 4 bases removed from V and 0 bases from J, the gap between germline ends came to 3 bases. Germline CDR1 SGHRS, CDR2 YFSETQ. CDR3 length: 12 residues. V is TRBV5-1 and J is TRBJ2-3, with unresolved D. Source: CD4+ or CD8+ T cells sorted from blood, taken in a trial of the OX40 agonist ivuxolimab. The receptor was derived from an adult with an advanced solid tumor such as melanoma, head and neck, liver or kidney cancer. The CDR3 nucleotides are TGCGCCAGCAGCGATAGCACAGATACGCAGTATTTT. The encoded protein is CASSDSTDTQYF.